This T cell receptor (beta chain) was sequenced in a study of regulatory T cells in long-lasting Graves disease. Study-level results: Favored usage of TRBV28, TRBJ1-2 and TRBJ2-5 was recorded in persistent disease.

CDR3 regions were amplified by Arm-PCR using iRepertoire HTBI primers to build TCR beta libraries. TCRdb passed the multiplex PCR reads through MiXCR, listing each CDR3 protein once. The sample includes approximately 400,000 distinct CDR3 sequences, less than 20% of them seen just once. The CDR3 spans 15 residues. The V and J ends lost 4 bases and 7 bases, in that order; junction bases with no gene match: 9. Germline V gene sequence: CDR1 MGHRA, CDR2 YSYEKL. This clonotype was picked up many times. Its antigen is still unknown. Documented time point: newly diagnosed GD, antithyroid drugs for less than 3 months. After RNA was extracted from PBMCs, the TCR library was made from it.

This TCR derives from a female donor with Graves disease. Sample: peripheral blood mononuclear cells (PBMCs), taken at new diagnosis, from a patient treated with antithyroid drugs. The chain employs TRBV4-1 and TRBJ1-4; 7 positions match TRBD1. The CDR3 here is CASSLIPDRVEKLFF. CDR3 nucleotide sequence: TGCGCCAGCAGCCTTATTCCCGACAGGGTTGAAAAACTGTTTTTT.